The rows below give T cell receptor beta chains drawn from one sample of a study of T cell responses to AZD1222 COVID-19 vaccine. This table comes from immunoSEQ multiplex PCR, and its TCRdb copy is limited to in-frame clones, with some not included. The table has about 130,000 clones, about 86% seen once. Sample: peripheral blood, taken on day 0 of AZD1222 vaccination. Receptor source: an adult in good health. Each CDR3 is given with its conserved first and last residue. The D gene is left open where the match is weak. Expanded clones are given a class, and other clones once, few, many or no size at all.

clone size	V gene	D gene	CDR3 length	J gene	CDR3 protein	CDR3 DNA
NA	TRBV6-5	TRBD1	15	TRBJ2-4	CASSKTGLAKNIQYF	TGTGCCAGCAGTAAGACAGGGCTAGCCAAAAACATTCAGTACTTC
once	TRBV5-6	NA	14	TRBJ2-5	CASSKRQTQETQYF	TGTGCCAGCAGCAAGAGACAGACTCAAGAGACCCAGTACTTC
NA	TRBV7-9	NA	12	TRBJ2-2	CASIRDTGELFF	TGTGCCAGCATCCGGGACACCGGGGAGCTGTTTTTT
NA	TRBV5-3	TRBD1	14	TRBJ1-1	CARRPGGRNTEAFF	TGTGCCAGAAGACCAGGGGGCCGGAACACTGAAGCTTTCTTT
NA	TRBV2	TRBD2	16	TRBJ2-2	CASGLAGGPRTGELFF	TGTGCCAGCGGGCTAGCGGGGGGCCCTAGGACCGGGGAGCTGTTTTTT
few	TRBV19	NA	14	TRBJ1-6	CASSLQGGDSPLHF	TGTGCCAGTAGTCTCCAAGGGGGTGATTCACCCCTCCACTTT
NA	TRBV4-1	TRBD2	18	TRBJ2-7	CASSQGLAGGSGRYEQYF	TGCGCCAGCAGCCAAGGACTAGCGGGAGGATCGGGTCGCTACGAGCAGTACTTC
NA	TRBV4-3	NA	14	TRBJ1-6	CASSSMTPTSPLHF	TGCGCCAGCAGTTCAATGACTCCGACATCTCCCCTCCACTTT
once	TRBV7-3	NA	15	TRBJ2-6	CASSPRGFGANVLTF	TGTGCCAGCAGCCCCCGGGGGTTCGGGGCCAACGTCCTGACTTTC
NA	TRBV9	NA	14	TRBJ2-3	CASSVVTSSDTQYF	TGTGCCAGCAGCGTAGTTACTAGTTCGGATACGCAGTATTTT
NA	TRBV19	TRBD1	16	TRBJ2-2	CASSRGQGLGTGELFF	TGTGCCAGTAGCCGTGGACAGGGTTTGGGCACCGGGGAGCTGTTTTTT
NA	TRBV6-5	NA	14	TRBJ2-7	CASSPGHFSYEQYF	TGTGCCAGCAGTCCGGGACATTTTTCCTACGAGCAGTACTTC
NA	TRBV2	TRBD1	13	TRBJ2-7	CATYPGQGPEQYF	TGTGCCACCTACCCGGGACAGGGTCCCGAGCAGTACTTC
NA	TRBV7-2	TRBD1	15	TRBJ2-3	CASSFSGGAGDTQYF	TGTGCCAGCAGCTTTTCAGGGGGCGCCGGAGATACGCAGTATTTT
NA	TRBV5-4	NA	13	TRBJ1-1	CASSLGGPPDAFF	TGTGCCAGCAGCTTGGGGGGGCCGCCTGACGCTTTCTTT
once	TRBV25-1	NA	15	TRBJ2-7	CASSWAPAGGYEQYF	TGTGCCAGCAGTTGGGCGCCGGCAGGGGGGTACGAGCAGTACTTC
NA	TRBV18	NA	18	TRBJ2-7	CASSPIAVNGPISYEQYF	TGTGCCAGCTCACCAATTGCGGTTAACGGACCAATCTCCTACGAGCAGTACTTC
NA	TRBV4-3	NA	15	TRBJ2-3	CASSQEGQGIHTQYF	TGCGCCAGCAGCCAAGAAGGTCAGGGGATTCATACGCAGTATTTT
NA	TRBV18	NA	13	TRBJ1-2	CASSQNDGYGYTF	TGTGCCAGCTCTCAGAACGACGGCTATGGCTACACCTTC
NA	TRBV28	NA	15	TRBJ1-5	CASSFPNYFNQPQHF	TGTGCCAGCAGTTTTCCGAACTACTTCAATCAGCCCCAGCATTTT
few	TRBV10-1	NA	12	TRBJ2-1	CARFRGRDEQFF	TGCGCCAGATTTCGAGGTCGGGATGAGCAGTTCTTC
NA	TRBV9	NA	17	TRBJ2-2	CASSVARNPRNTGELFF	TGTGCCAGCAGCGTCGCGAGGAACCCTAGGAACACCGGGGAGCTGTTTTTT
NA	TRBV6-5	TRBD1	13	TRBJ2-2	CASKTGRTGELFF	TGTGCCAGCAAGACAGGGCGCACCGGGGAGCTGTTTTTT
few	TRBV5-3	NA	13	TRBJ2-7	CARSFKILMGQYF	TGTGCCAGAAGCTTTAAGATCCTAATGGGGCAGTACTTC
NA	TRBV5-1	NA	13	TRBJ1-1	CASSFIGAPEAFF	TGCGCCAGCAGCTTTATTGGAGCGCCTGAAGCTTTCTTT
NA	TRBV6-5	TRBD1	15	TRBJ1-6	CASRVGTADNSPLHF	TGTGCCAGCAGGGTAGGGACAGCCGATAATTCACCCCTCCACTTT
NA	TRBV5-1	TRBD1	15	TRBJ1-6	CASSRDRGSYSPLHF	TGCGCCAGCAGCCGGGACAGGGGTAGTTATTCACCCCTCCACTTT
NA	TRBV11-2	TRBD1	16	TRBJ1-6	CASRTGFSSYNSPLHF	TGTGCCAGCAGGACAGGGTTCAGCTCCTATAATTCACCCCTCCACTTT
NA	TRBV11-2	TRBD1	14	TRBJ1-5	CASIRTDRGQPQHF	TGTGCCAGCATACGAACGGACAGGGGACAGCCCCAGCATTTT
NA	TRBV5-4	NA	15	TRBJ2-2	CASTQGGGYTGELFF	TGTGCCAGCACGCAGGGGGGCGGATATACCGGGGAGCTGTTTTTT
NA	TRBV2	TRBD1	17	TRBJ2-5	CASSDNPGQTLKETQYF	TGTGCCAGCAGTGATAATCCGGGACAGACGTTGAAAGAGACCCAGTACTTC
NA	TRBV7-9	NA	16	TRBJ2-7	CASSSYRTSNSYEQYF	TGTGCCAGCAGCTCATACAGGACCTCAAACTCCTACGAGCAGTACTTC
NA	TRBV7-9	NA	14	TRBJ1-3	CASSPGSGGNTIYF	TGTGCCAGCAGCCCGGGATCGGGGGGAAACACCATATATTTT
NA	TRBV3-1/TRBV3-2	TRBD1	15	TRBJ1-2	CASSQGLDRGYGYTF	TGTGCCAGCAGCCAAGGTCTGGACAGGGGCTATGGCTACACCTTC
NA	TRBV5-5	NA	13	TRBJ1-1	CASRRKGNTEAFF	TGTGCCAGCAGGAGGAAGGGGAACACTGAAGCTTTCTTT
NA	TRBV2	TRBD1	15	TRBJ1-2	CASSVDRGTSYGYTF	TGTGCCAGCAGTGTCGACAGGGGAACTTCCTATGGCTACACCTTC
NA	TRBV6-1	TRBD1	14	TRBJ1-5	CASSEPGGLQPQHF	TGTGCCAGCAGTGAACCAGGGGGACTTCAGCCCCAGCATTTT
NA	TRBV5-1	TRBD2	17	TRBJ2-7	CASSLEGLTGGSYEQYF	TGCGCCAGCAGCTTGGAAGGGCTAACGGGGGGCTCCTACGAGCAGTACTTC
NA	TRBV9	NA	14	TRBJ2-7	CASSPSGNDYEQYF	TGTGCCAGCAGCCCCTCGGGAAATGACTACGAGCAGTACTTC
NA	TRBV28	TRBD2	17	TRBJ2-5	CASSRGLAGGFGETQYF	TGTGCCAGCAGTCGAGGACTAGCGGGAGGGTTTGGGGAGACCCAGTACTTC
NA	TRBV10-1	TRBD2	17	TRBJ2-2	CASSRRTSGRTTGELFF	TGCGCCAGCAGCCGTCGGACTAGCGGGAGAACGACCGGGGAGCTGTTTTTT
NA	TRBV29-1	NA	11	TRBJ2-3	CSVGDPDTQYF	TGCAGCGTTGGGGATCCGGATACGCAGTATTTT
NA	TRBV10-3	TRBD2	22	TRBJ2-2	CAISEVNRGLAGGPWNTGELFF	TGTGCCATCAGTGAGGTAAACAGGGGACTAGCGGGGGGGCCTTGGAACACCGGGGAGCTGTTTTTT
NA	TRBV11-3	TRBD2	16	TRBJ2-2	CASSPYSGQNTGELFF	TGTGCCAGCAGCCCCTATAGCGGGCAGAACACCGGGGAGCTGTTTTTT
NA	TRBV6-2/TRBV6-3	NA	15	TRBJ2-1	CASSYLAGLYNEQFF	TGTGCCAGCAGTTACTTGGCGGGGTTATACAATGAGCAGTTCTTC
few	TRBV3-1/TRBV3-2	NA	15	TRBJ1-2	CASSLIRDRHYGYTF	TGTGCCAGCAGCCTGATCCGGGACCGACACTATGGCTACACCTTC
few	TRBV19	TRBD1	12	TRBJ2-7	CASSETGREQYF	TGTGCCAGTAGCGAGACAGGGCGAGAGCAGTACTTC
once	TRBV19	TRBD1	14	TRBJ2-5	CASSFTGGSETQYF	TGTGCCAGTAGTTTTACAGGGGGCTCGGAGACCCAGTACTTC
NA	TRBV5-1	NA	17	TRBJ1-2	CASSPYVGTAAHDGYTF	TGCGCCAGCAGCCCCTATGTTGGGACGGCGGCTCACGATGGCTACACCTTC
NA	TRBV18	TRBD1	15	TRBJ1-2	CASSTSGTEPYGYTF	TGTGCCAGCTCAACATCCGGGACAGAGCCTTATGGCTACACCTTC
NA	TRBV4-3	NA	15	TRBJ1-1	CASSQDVTENTEAFF	TGCGCCAGCAGCCAAGACGTGACAGAGAACACTGAAGCTTTCTTT
NA	TRBV2	NA	13	TRBJ2-4	CASSDGRADIQYF	TGTGCCAGCAGTGACGGCAGGGCGGACATTCAGTACTTC
once	TRBV24-1	TRBD1	15	TRBJ1-4	CATRAWTGKNEKLFF	TGTGCCACCAGGGCCTGGACAGGCAAGAATGAAAAACTGTTTTTT
NA	TRBV29-1	NA	15	TRBJ2-1	CSVLRDIDSYNEQFF	TGCAGCGTCCTCCGGGACATAGACTCCTACAATGAGCAGTTCTTC
NA	TRBV28	NA	12	TRBJ2-7	CASTAFPYEQYF	TGTGCCAGCACCGCGTTCCCCTACGAGCAGTACTTC
NA	TRBV19	NA	13	TRBJ1-1	CASSIQENTEAFF	TGTGCCAGTAGTATACAGGAGAACACTGAAGCTTTCTTT
NA	TRBV19	NA	15	TRBJ1-6	CASSIEWRSNSPLHF	TGTGCCAGTAGTATAGAATGGAGGAGTAATTCACCCCTCCACTTT
NA	TRBV4-2	TRBD2	16	TRBJ2-7	CASSQLFQLAGGEQYF	TGTGCCAGCAGCCAATTGTTCCAACTAGCGGGGGGTGAGCAGTACTTC
once	TRBV7-9	NA	13	TRBJ1-5	CASSLGGTQPQHF	TGTGCCAGCAGCTTAGGGGGGACTCAGCCCCAGCATTTT